Below, 27 T cell receptor beta chains from the same sample are listed, as sequenced in a study of blood T cell repertoires in COVID-19. TCRdb's copy holds only in-frame clones and misses some; the assay was immunoSEQ multiplex PCR. The sample consists of 100,000 to 150,000 clones, roughly 83% of them appearing once. The sample comprised peripheral blood. These receptors originate from a human donor in a cohort sampled during active COVID-19.

The V and J genes are TRBV7-2 and TRBJ1-5; no reliable D call. The CDR3 extends over 14 amino acids. Deletions cut 2 bases from V and 3 bases from J, with 8 bases between. The germline V gene encodes CDR1 SGHTA and CDR2 FQGNSA. The CDR3 region has the DNA TGTGCCAGCAGCTTAAACGGGTTCAATCAGCCCCAGCATTTT. Protein: CASSLNGFNQPQHF.

The chain joins TRBV7-2 to TRBJ2-3, with no clear D. The CDR3 totals 13 residues. The V gene's germline CDR1 is SGHTA and CDR2 FQGNSA. Trimming took off 1 base at V and 3 bases at J, with 5 bases between the two ends. For the CDR3, the DNA is TGTGCCAGCAGCTTAGAACTAACAGATACGCAGTATTTT. Encoded protein: CASSLELTDTQYF. Full variable domain (remainder filled in from reference TRBV7-2 and TRBJ2-3): GAGVSQSPSNKVTEKGKDVELRCDPISGHTALYWYRQSLGQGLEFLIYFQGNSAPDKSGLPSDRFSAERTGGSVSTLTIQRTQQEDSAVYLCASSLELTDTQYFGPGTRLTVL.

The V gene is TRBV2, the J gene TRBJ2-7, with 8 nucleotides matching TRBD2. This CDR3 contains 13 residues. CDR1 and CDR2 from the germline V gene are SNHLY and FYNNEI. The V and J ends lost 4 bases and 2 bases, in that order; junction bases with no gene match: 1. The CDR3 region has the DNA TGTGCCAGCAGTGCGGGGGGGGCCTACGAGCAGTACTTC. Translating gives CASSAGGAYEQYF.

The chain joins TRBV6-5 to TRBJ2-5, with 10 bases matching TRBD1. Germline trimming cut 3 bases from V and 7 bases from J; bases unmatched to any gene: 5. The CDR3 spans 14 residues. CDR1 and CDR2 (germline): MNHEY, SVGAGI. CDR3 coding DNA: TGTGCCAGCAGTTATGGGACAGGGGAGGGGACCCAGTACTTC. It translates to CASSYGTGEGTQYF.

The chain carries TRBV15 and TRBJ2-5, with 8 positions matching TRBD2. This CDR3 is built from 17 residues. J lost 3 bases, V lost 5 bases, and 14 bases had no gene match. Germline V CDR1 and CDR2: LNHNV, YYDKDF (reference sequence). The CDR3 is CATSSNPSELAEETQYF. CDR3 bases: TGTGCCACCAGCTCCAACCCCTCGGAACTAGCGGAAGAGACCCAGTACTTC.

This clone was recorded a few times. This chain links TRBV3-1 (or the pseudogene TRBV3-2) with TRBJ2-7; D is unclear. CDR3 length: 14 residues. Between the trimmed V and J ends, which lost 9 bases and 2 bases, there was a span of 17 bases. Germline V gene data show CDR1 as LGHDT and CDR2 as YNNKEL (reference sequence). This chain's CDR3 is CASPLNRSPYEQYF. CDR3 sequence (DNA): TGTGCCAGTCCTCTTAACAGATCCCCCTACGAGCAGTACTTC.

V and J are TRBV3-1 (or the pseudogene TRBV3-2) and TRBJ2-1; a possible D gene is TRBD2 (5 bases). Germline-derived CDR1 and CDR2 are LGHDT and YNNKEL (reference sequence). This CDR3 comprises 15 residues. V was pared by 5 bases and J by 2 bases, with 13 bases between. CDR3 sequence reads: CASSTPSRTYNEQFF. DNA of the CDR3: TGTGCCAGCAGCACTCCTAGCAGAACCTACAATGAGCAGTTCTTC.

The chain is built from TRBV19 and TRBJ2-7; the D gene is possibly TRBD2 (5 bases). V lost 1 base and J 1 base, leaving 11 bases between the germline ends. CDR3 size: 15 residues. Germline CDR1 LNHDA, CDR2 SQIVND (reference sequence). CDR3 coding DNA: TGTGCCAGTAGTATAGTTGCGGGTCCTTCCTACGAGCAGTACTTC. Protein product: CASSIVAGPSYEQYF.

The chain is built from TRBV5-1 and TRBJ2-6; weak D call: TRBD2 (6 bases). CDR1 and CDR2 (germline): SGHRS, YFSETQ. The CDR3 covers 16 residues. Trimming took off 2 bases at V and 0 bases at J, with 9 bases between the two ends. CDR3 sequence (DNA): TGCGCCAGCAGCTTTGCGGGATACTCTGGGGCCAACGTCCTGACTTTC. Encoded protein: CASSFAGYSGANVLTF.

Comment on this clone: Other DNA sequences in the same sample also yield this CDR3. The V call is TRBV4-1, the J call TRBJ2-1; D perhaps matches TRBD2 (6 bases). Germline V gene data show CDR1 as MGHRA and CDR2 as YSYEKL. Trimming cost V 0 bases and J 3 bases, with 12 bases left between them. CDR3 length: 16 residues. As DNA, the CDR3 is TGCGCCAGCAGCCAAGATTCCGGGAGCATCTACAATGAGCAGTTCTTC. This encodes CASSQDSGSIYNEQFF.

This chain links TRBV10-1 with TRBJ2-7; 7 bases match TRBD2. The germline gives CDR1 WNHNN, CDR2 SYGVQD (reference sequence). Trimming cost V 4 bases and J 3 bases; bases outside gene matches: 3. This CDR3 contains 13 residues. CDR3 DNA: TGCGCCAGCAGTGCCGGGAGGTTCTACGAGCAGTACTTC. Amino acids: CASSAGRFYEQYF.

The rearrangement joins TRBV6-5 to TRBJ1-2; 7 nucleotides match TRBD1. The germline CDR1 and CDR2 sequences are MNHEY and SVGAGI. The CDR3 consists of 14 residues. Germline trimming cut 0 bases from V and 6 bases from J; bases unmatched to any gene: 4. In DNA form, the CDR3 reads TGTGCCAGCAGTTACTCGAAGGGGGCCCATGGCTACACCTTC. Amino acids: CASSYSKGAHGYTF.

This chain joins TRBV6-5 and TRBJ2-3, with D maybe TRBD2 (5 bases). This CDR3 has 15 amino acids. Trimming stripped 8 bases from V and 4 bases from J, with 19 bases between. Looked up from germline, CDR1 is MNHEY and CDR2 is SVGAGI. CDR3: CASGSGGLRADTQYF. The CDR3 nucleotides are TGTGCCAGCGGCTCGGGCGGGTTGCGGGCAGATACGCAGTATTTT.

The V gene is TRBV9, the J gene TRBJ2-2; 11 positions agree with TRBD2. CDR3 size: 19 residues. With V trimmed by 0 bases and J by 7 bases, 14 bases remained unmatched. Per the germline V gene, CDR1 is SGDLS and CDR2 is YYNGEE. The CDR3 region has the DNA TGTGCCAGCAGCGTAGAGATACTAGCGGGAGTTGGGATTAACGGGGAGCTGTTTTTT. Translation: CASSVEILAGVGINGELFF.

The chain recombines TRBV6-1 with TRBJ2-5; tentative D call: TRBD2 (6 bases). In germline, CDR1 is MNHNS, CDR2 SASEGT. The CDR3 has 17 amino acids. Trimming removed 2 bases from V and 4 bases from J, with 20 bases in between. In DNA form, the CDR3 reads TGTGCCAGCAGTGAACGGTTTGGAGGGGTGTCTCGAGAGACCCAGTACTTC. Translating it yields CASSERFGGVSRETQYF.

This clone appeared a few times. This sequence joins TRBV10-3 and TRBJ1-6; unclear D gene. Germline V gene sequence: CDR1 ENHRY, CDR2 SYGVKD. Trimming stripped 8 bases from V and 5 bases from J, with 10 bases between. The CDR3 runs 13 residues. The DNA of the CDR3 is TGTGCCATCGGCCCTCGGGATAATTCACCCCTCCACTTT. It yields the protein CAIGPRDNSPLHF.

The chain recombines TRBV2 with TRBJ2-3; TRBD2 matches at 15 bases. The germline V gene encodes CDR1 SNHLY and CDR2 FYNNEI. Trimming removed 10 bases from V and 2 bases from J; junction bases left unmatched: 10. The CDR3 has 17 amino acids. The CDR3 DNA reads TGTGCCATAGCAGGACTAGCGGGAGGGCCGAACACAGATACGCAGTATTTT. This translates into CAIAGLAGGPNTDTQYF.

The chain combines TRBV19 with TRBJ2-3; D unclear. Germline CDR1 is LNHDA and CDR2 is SQIVND (reference sequence). With 4 bases removed from V and 3 bases from J, the gap between germline ends came to 11 bases. The CDR3 consists of 14 residues. The CDR3 sequence is CASSTHSLTDTQYF. The CDR3 DNA follows: TGTGCCAGTAGTACCCACTCACTTACAGATACGCAGTATTTT.

The chain employs TRBV10-3 and TRBJ2-5; 8 bases match TRBD1. Germline V gene sequence: CDR1 ENHRY, CDR2 SYGVKD. V was pared by 0 bases and J by 1 base, with 4 bases of the junction left unmatched. The CDR3 runs to 16 residues. The CDR3 reads CAISESMQGAQETQYF. The CDR3 DNA sequence: TGTGCCATCAGTGAGTCGATGCAGGGGGCCCAAGAGACCCAGTACTTC.

Of note for this clone: Relative to the germline gene, one junction end is altered; a read error may explain this. V and J are TRBV5-1 and TRBJ2-7; 9 bases agree with TRBD2. Germline loops: CDR1 SGHRS, CDR2 YFSETQ. The CDR3 has 16 residues. For the CDR3, the DNA is TGCGCCCGCAGCTTGGCCGGGCGGGGGGGGCTTAGCAAGCAGTACTTC. Protein sequence: CARSLAGRGGLSKQYF. Using reference TRBV5-1 and TRBJ2-7 for the parts outside the CDR3, the full variable domain is KAGVTQTPRYLIKTRGQQVTLSCSPISGHRSVSWYQQTPGQGLQFLFEYFSETQRNKGNFPGRFSGRQFSNSRSEMNVSTLELGDSALYLCARSLAGRGGLSKQYFGPGTRLTVT.

V usage is TRBV16 and J usage is TRBJ1-5; D unclear. The germline V and J ends were trimmed by 2 bases and 2 bases, with 10 bases remaining between them. The CDR3 extends over 15 amino acids. CDR1 is KGHSY, CDR2 FQNENV, per germline. CDR3 protein: CASSQNRQGNQPQHF. CDR3 nucleotide sequence: TGTGCCAGCAGCCAAAATCGGCAGGGCAATCAGCCCCAGCATTTT.

The J gene is TRBJ2-7, the V gene TRBV6-2 or TRBV6-3; TRBD2 matches 10 bases. V gave up 3 bases and J gave up 0 bases; unmatched junction bases: 5. Germline CDR1 is MNHEY and CDR2 is SVGEGT. This CDR3 is 16 amino acids long. The chain's CDR3 is CASSYKLAGVSYEQYF. The CDR3 nucleotides read TGTGCCAGCAGTTATAAGCTAGCGGGAGTCTCCTACGAGCAGTACTTC.

The chain links TRBV4-3 to TRBJ2-7; no clear D. The CDR3 extends over 15 amino acids. V lost 0 bases and J lost 0, with 9 bases in between. Germline CDR1 is LGHNA and CDR2 is YSLEER. The CDR3 protein is CASSQDRSYSYEQYF. Written as DNA, the CDR3 is TGCGCCAGCAGCCAAGACAGGTCGTACTCCTACGAGCAGTACTTC.

The genes are TRBV4-3 and TRBJ2-1, with D possibly matching TRBD2 (5 bases). Trimming cost V 0 bases and J 8 bases, with 11 bases left between them. Germline lookup yields CDR1 LGHNA and CDR2 YSLEER. There are 14 residues in the CDR3. The CDR3 sequence: CASSQDREGYEQFF. The CDR3 coding sequence is TGCGCCAGCAGCCAAGATCGAGAGGGCTATGAGCAGTTCTTC.

The CDR3, as DNA: TGCGCCAGCAGCCAAGATCCTAGCGGTGCTAGCACAGATACGCAGTATTTT. The encoded protein is CASSQDPSGASTDTQYF. The chain combines TRBV4-3 with TRBJ2-3, with 7 nucleotides matching TRBD2. Germline trimming cut 0 bases from V and 0 bases from J; bases unmatched to any gene: 6. The CDR3 has 17 residues. Germline V gives CDR1 LGHNA, CDR2 YSLEER.

The chain is built from TRBV7-9 and TRBJ2-1, with 9 bases identical to TRBD2. Germline V CDR1 and CDR2: SEHNR, FQNEAQ (reference sequence). V lost 1 base to trimming and J lost 7 bases; unmatched junction nucleotides: 5. The CDR3 has 15 residues. The CDR3 loop reads CASSLVSGSGNEQFF. CDR3 nucleotide sequence: TGTGCCAGCAGCTTAGTTAGCGGGAGTGGGAATGAGCAGTTCTTC.

The rearrangement uses TRBV30 and TRBJ2-7, with D tentatively TRBD2 (6 bases). The CDR3 length is 12 residues. The germline CDR1 and CDR2 sequences are GTSNPN and SVGIG (reference sequence). Trimming cost V 2 bases and J 2 bases, with 7 bases left between them. CDR3 DNA sequence: TGTGCCTGGAGTTCGGGAGCCTACGAGCAGTACTTC. Translated, it gives CAWSSGAYEQYF.